The 9 T cell receptor beta chains reported below all come from one sample, sequenced in a study of blood T cell repertoires in COVID-19. The assay was immunoSEQ multiplex PCR, and TCRdb's table has in-frame clones only and misses some. The sample holds 200,000 to 250,000 clones, 85% to 90% seen once. Sequenced input: peripheral blood. These receptors were taken from a man in his 60s who had recovered from COVID-19.

This rearrangement joins TRBV6-5 to TRBJ2-7, with a possible D match to TRBD2 (6 bases). The ends were cut back, 10 bases at V and 2 bases at J, with 12 bases in the middle. Germline V lookup: CDR1 MNHEY, CDR2 SVGAGI. This CDR3 is 12 amino acids long. Here the CDR3 reads CAIMEGPYEQYF. CDR3 sequence (DNA): TGTGCCATCATGGAGGGGCCCTACGAGCAGTACTTC.

CDR3 loop: CASSKGLATYNEQFF. The DNA of the CDR3 is TGCGCCAGCAGCAAGGGACTAGCGACCTACAATGAGCAGTTCTTC. The V and J genes are TRBV5-1 and TRBJ2-1; 10 positions match TRBD2. From germline, CDR1 is SGHRS and CDR2 YFSETQ. The V gene end was trimmed by 4 bases and the J gene end by 2 bases; junction bases not matched to a gene: 3. The length of the CDR3 is 15 residues.

The chain uses TRBV7-2 and TRBJ2-1; TRBD2 matches 10 bases. V was clipped by 5 bases and J by 8 bases; unmatched bases: 9. Looked up from germline, CDR1 is SGHTA and CDR2 is FQGNSA. The CDR3 extends over 15 amino acids. The chain's CDR3 is CASSESGGAPYEQFF. The CDR3 DNA reads as TGTGCCAGCAGCGAAAGCGGGGGGGCCCCCTATGAGCAGTTCTTC.

The V gene is TRBV6-5, the J gene TRBJ2-7; a weak D match, TRBD1 (5 bases). The CDR3 covers 14 residues. Looked up from germline, CDR1 is MNHEY and CDR2 is SVGAGI. V gave up 5 bases and J gave up 2 bases, with 13 bases separating them. For the CDR3, the DNA is TGTGCCAGCAGTCCCAGGGATGTTCCCTACGAGCAGTACTTC. It specifies CASSPRDVPYEQYF.

The V call is TRBV30, the J call TRBJ2-1; D is possibly TRBD2 (6 bases). V was cut by 0 bases and J by 10 bases, with 13 bases left in between. The CDR3 totals 13 residues. Germline-derived CDR1 and CDR2 are GTSNPN and SVGIG (reference sequence). CDR3 sequence (DNA): TGTGCCTGGAGTGTACTGGACTATCGGGAGCAGTTCTTC. Its translation is CAWSVLDYREQFF.

Only a few counts were recorded for this clone. This rearrangement joins TRBV7-3 to TRBJ2-3, with D possibly matching TRBD2 (6 bases). The germline V gene has CDR1 SGHTA and CDR2 FQGTGA. The V and J ends lost 3 bases and 4 bases respectively, with 14 bases between them. This CDR3 has 15 residues. Here the CDR3 reads CASSLMGGESDTQYF. For the CDR3, the DNA is TGTGCCAGCAGCTTGATGGGGGGAGAATCAGATACGCAGTATTTT.

Many counts were recorded for this clone. The V and J genes are TRBV9 and TRBJ1-3; D is possibly TRBD1 (5 bases). The germline V and J ends were trimmed by 2 bases and 4 bases, with 10 bases remaining between them. Germline V gene data show CDR1 as SGDLS and CDR2 as YYNGEE. The CDR3 totals 14 residues. The CDR3: CASSVQGSGNTIYF. In nucleotides, the CDR3 is TGTGCCAGCAGCGTGCAGGGATCAGGAAACACCATATATTTT.

V gene TRBV24-1 combines with J gene TRBJ2-2; D gene ambiguous. The CDR3 loop spans 13 amino acids. Germline values: CDR1 KGHDR, CDR2 SFDVKD. Trimming took off 0 bases at V and 8 bases at J, with 6 bases between the two ends. The CDR3 sequence is CATSDLAVGELFF. CDR3 nucleotide sequence: TGTGCCACCAGTGATTTGGCGGTTGGGGAGCTGTTTTTT.

V usage is TRBV5-1 and J usage is TRBJ2-7; 8 bases are a match to TRBD1. With 1 base clipped from V and 3 bases from J, the junction kept 9 bases outside the gene matches. From germline, CDR1 is SGHRS and CDR2 YFSETQ. CDR3 length: 16 amino acids. The CDR3 region is CASSLNAADRGYEQYF. The CDR3 region has the DNA TGCGCCAGCAGCTTGAACGCAGCCGACAGGGGCTACGAGCAGTACTTC.